This paragraph covers one T cell receptor beta chain sequence. Its antigen is not identified. Cells that were CD45RO-CCR7+CD27+CD95- constituted naive CD8+ T cells. Libraries were UMI-labeled 5' RACE TRB cDNA. Reanalyzing the 5' RACE reads, TCRdb keeps one entry per CDR3 protein, without DNA. The sample totals some 150,000 distinct CDR3 sequences. Germline CDR1 is ENHRY and CDR2 is SYGVKD. The length of the CDR3 is 12 residues. The record originates from a study of CXCR3-negative and CXCR3-positive naive CD8 T cells. Overall study results and limits: Each naive subset displayed comparably high diversity, whereas memory CD8+ cells displayed much lower diversity. More hydrophobic TRB CDR3s occurred in CXCR3-positive than in CXCR3-negative naive cells.

Sample: naive CXCR3+ CD8+ T cells from blood. Subset here: CD45RO-CCR7+CD27+CD95- naive CD8+ T cells expressing CXCR3 (TNR3+). This TCR was sampled from a human donor in good health. Some clones in this sample may be carry-over from other donors' samples. The chain is built from TRBV10-3 and TRBJ2-2; TCRdb's D call of TRBD2 is untestable without DNA. This CDR3 is CALGTLTGELFF.